The source of this TCR beta chain is a study of cytomegalovirus exposure and HLA in healthy donors. Overall study results and limits: Later work found most CMV-associated TCR beta chains apparently HLA-restricted.

Researchers ran the PCR with 60 Vbeta and 13 Jbeta primers. Generated by immunoSEQ multiplex PCR, the TCRdb table keeps only in-frame clones and is missing some. Here the sample table reports about 64,000 clones. Regarding this clone: The antigen is not known.

CDR1 and CDR2 (germline): SGHNT, YYREEE (reference sequence). V gave up 0 bases and J gave up 2 bases; unmatched junction bases: 4. This CDR3 has 16 residues. At collection, donors were nominally healthy, but unrecorded immune exposures were probable. Input material: PBMCs. This receptor was obtained from a young woman in good health and CMV-seronegative. The chain uses TRBV5-4 and TRBJ2-3; 9 bases align to TRBD2. The CDR3 DNA reads TGTGCCAGCAGCTTGGCGGCTAGCGGGATCACAGATACGCAGTATTTT. Its protein product is CASSLAASGITDTQYF.